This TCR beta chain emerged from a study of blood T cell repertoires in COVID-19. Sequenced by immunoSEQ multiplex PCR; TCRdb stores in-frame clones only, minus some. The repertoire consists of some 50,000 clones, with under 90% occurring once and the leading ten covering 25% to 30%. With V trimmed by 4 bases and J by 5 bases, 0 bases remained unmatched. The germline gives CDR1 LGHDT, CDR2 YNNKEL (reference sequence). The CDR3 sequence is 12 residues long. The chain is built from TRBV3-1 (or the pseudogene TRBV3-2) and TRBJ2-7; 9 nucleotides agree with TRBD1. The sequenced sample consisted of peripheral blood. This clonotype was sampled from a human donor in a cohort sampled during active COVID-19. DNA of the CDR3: TGTGCCAGCAGCCGGACAGGGGACGAGCAGTACTTC. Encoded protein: CASSRTGDEQYF.